Sequencing of this T cell receptor (beta chain) was carried out in a study of blood T cells in healthy people across ages. CDR1 is DFQATT and CDR2 is SNEGSKA in the germline V gene (reference sequence). The V and J ends lost 0 bases and 1 base respectively, with 14 bases between them. The CDR3 sequence is 16 residues long. The authors ran a second PCR of roughly 6 to 11 cycles using a sample-barcoded 5' primer and a J-beta primer mix. TCRdb reanalysed the 5' RACE reads using MiXCR and keeps one entry per CDR3 protein. The data hold around 500,000 distinct CDR3 sequences, with under 55% observed a single time. Around 10 milliliters of peripheral blood were drawn from each donor.

The chain links TRBV20-1 to TRBJ2-3, with D possibly TRBD2 on 6 matching bases. This TCR was sampled from an older man in good health. The specimen was blood. The CDR3 reads CSARDVAGWGTDTQYF. For the CDR3, the DNA is TGCAGTGCTAGAGATGTGGCGGGATGGGGCACAGATACGCAGTATTTT.